The 10 T cell receptor beta chains listed next were all sequenced from one sample in a study of blood T cell repertoires in COVID-19 (dated by TCRdb to 2018 to 2021). Receptor amplification or capture employed the immunoSEQ multiplex PCR assay. TCRdb took this table from immuneACCESS and kept in-frame rearrangements with V and J called. Such tables lack part of the clones; where checked against another copy, unresolved V genes explain under half of the gap, and the rest is unexplained. The sample records 90,000 to 150,000 clones, over 65% of which are singletons. The top ten clones comprise approximately 5.6% of the sample. Sequencing was performed on peripheral blood. Every receptor here comes from a man aged 70 or older with acute or convalescent COVID-19.

V gene TRBV7-9 combines with J gene TRBJ1-1, with a possible D match to TRBD1 (6 bases). Germline V lookup: CDR1 SEHNR, CDR2 FQNEAQ (reference sequence). Trimming removed 1 base from V and 4 bases from J, with 10 bases in between. The CDR3 runs 14 residues. CDR3 in amino acids: CASSLDNRVTEAFF. The DNA for the CDR3 is TGTGCCAGCAGCTTAGATAACAGGGTCACTGAAGCTTTCTTT. Looking up the rest from reference TRBV7-9 and TRBJ1-1 gives the full variable domain: DTGVSQNPRHKITKRGQNVTFRCDPISEHNRLYWYRQTLGQGPEFLTYFQNEAQLEKSRLLSDRFSAERPKGSFSTLEIQRTEQGDSAMYLCASSLDNRVTEAFFGQGTRLTVV.

This clone was observed once. This chain links TRBV6-5 with TRBJ1-2; 8 nucleotides match TRBD1. The germline CDR1 and CDR2 sequences are MNHEY and SVGAGI. V lost 7 bases, J lost 4 bases, and 11 bases stayed unmatched. CDR3 size: 15 residues. The CDR3 DNA sequence: TGTGCCAGCATTCGGGACAGGAGCTCCTCCTATGGCTACACCTTC. Translation: CASIRDRSSSYGYTF.

This sequence joins TRBV6-6 and TRBJ2-1; 8 bases align to TRBD1. CDR1 is MNHNY, CDR2 SVGAGI, per germline (reference sequence). V gave up 2 bases and J gave up 4 bases; unmatched junction bases: 7. This CDR3 has 16 amino acids. Here the CDR3 DNA reads TGTGCCAGCAGTTACCAGGGGGCAGGGACGTACAATGAGCAGTTCTTC. Residues: CASSYQGAGTYNEQFF.

The chain has TRBV12-3 or TRBV12-4 and TRBJ2-7; TRBD1 matches 8 bases. This CDR3 comprises 13 residues. J lost 5 bases, V lost 6 bases, and 6 bases had no gene match. CDR3 DNA sequence: TGTGCCAGCAGCAAAGCGGACAGGGACGAGCAGTACTTC. This sequence encodes CASSKADRDEQYF.

The table lists this clone with a few counts. The V gene is TRBV27, the J gene TRBJ1-6, with D possibly being TRBD1 (6 bases). V dropped 2 bases and J dropped 10 bases, with 12 bases sitting between them. This CDR3 has 14 residues. Germline loops: CDR1 MNHEY, CDR2 SMNVEV (reference sequence). CDR3 loop: CASSLGQRRSPLHF. CDR3 in DNA: TGTGCCAGCAGTTTAGGACAGCGGAGGTCACCCCTCCACTTT.

V is TRBV6-2 or TRBV6-3 and J is TRBJ1-1, with 7 nucleotides matching TRBD1. CDR3 length: 13 amino acids. Germline CDR1 reads MNHEY; CDR2 reads SVGEGT. Trimming at V came to 2 bases and at J to 8 bases, leaving 5 bases not matched to a gene. CDR3 DNA: TGTGCCAGCAGTTACACCGACAGGGCAGAAGCTTTCTTT. Amino acids: CASSYTDRAEAFF.

This clone appeared once. This sequence joins TRBV6-5 and TRBJ2-2; 7 nucleotides line up with TRBD2. CDR3 size: 16 residues. V lost 1 base to trimming and J lost 3 bases; unmatched junction nucleotides: 5. The germline gives CDR1 MNHEY, CDR2 SVGAGI. The CDR3 reads CASSYWAGGDTGELFF. CDR3 in DNA: TGTGCCAGCAGTTACTGGGCTGGGGGGGACACCGGGGAGCTGTTTTTT.

This clone was seen once. The V call is TRBV30, the J call TRBJ1-5, with 8 bases aligning to TRBD1. Germline V CDR1 and CDR2: GTSNPN, SVGIG (reference sequence). The trim removed 2 bases at V and 0 bases at J, leaving 21 bases unmatched. This CDR3 spans 21 amino acids. The CDR3 sequence is CAWSSRTVDRVGPNSNQPQHF. The CDR3 coding sequence is TGTGCCTGGAGTTCCCGTACAGTGGACAGGGTTGGACCTAATAGCAATCAGCCCCAGCATTTT.

This clone has at least ten counts. This CDR3 is CASSSTMNTEAFF. The CDR3 DNA follows: TGTGCCAGCAGCTCAACAATGAACACTGAAGCTTTCTTT. This chain uses TRBV7-9 with TRBJ1-1; D unresolved. The CDR3 totals 13 residues. From germline, CDR1 is SEHNR and CDR2 FQNEAQ (reference sequence). Trimming cost V 4 bases and J 0 bases, with 6 bases left between them.

The table lists this clone with a count of one. This chain connects TRBV25-1 to TRBJ2-1, with TRBD2 matching 12 bases. CDR1 MGHDK and CDR2 SYGVNS come from the germline V gene. The junction had 3 bases not matched to a gene; V was cut back by 2 bases and J by 7 bases. The CDR3 has 15 residues. CDR3 amino acids: CASSEPLAGGNEQFF. Here the CDR3 DNA reads TGTGCCAGCAGTGAACCTCTAGCGGGAGGGAATGAGCAGTTCTTC.